The next 3 T cell receptor beta chains were all read from a single sample in a study of Ad26.COV2.S vaccination and SARS-CoV-2 variants. Treatment of the sample: about 20 received Ad26.COV2.S at low or high dose, single or two shots; about five received placebo; per-sample allocation not given. Samples analyzed were those drawn on day 63 after the first vaccine or placebo injection. Using immunoSEQ multiplex PCR, the repertoire was profiled, and TCRdb retains in-frame clones only, with some absent. The table lists about 480,000 clones, around nine tenths of them singletons. This sample comprised peripheral blood, obtained in a trial of Ad26.COV2.S vaccine versus placebo. The receptors shown here come from a person between 18 and 65 years old who received the Ad26.COV2.S COVID-19 vaccine or a placebo.

This sequence joins TRBV19 and TRBJ2-4, with 14 bases that match TRBD2. CDR3 size: 23 residues. With V trimmed by 3 bases and J by 7 bases, 26 bases remained unmatched. The V gene's germline CDR1 is LNHDA and CDR2 SQIVND (reference sequence). CDR3 region: CASSIQNKAGTAGLAGVINIQYF. For the CDR3, the DNA is TGTGCCAGTAGTATTCAAAACAAAGCCGGGACAGCGGGACTAGCGGGAGTAATTAACATTCAGTACTTC.

V and J are TRBV9 and TRBJ1-1, with D maybe TRBD1 (5 bases). The CDR3 is 17 amino acids. With 0 bases removed from V and 5 bases from J, the gap between germline ends came to 20 bases. From germline, CDR1 is SGDLS and CDR2 YYNGEE. The CDR3 reads CASSVADLSRVGTEAFF. CDR3 in DNA: TGTGCCAGCAGCGTAGCAGATTTGAGCAGGGTCGGGACTGAAGCTTTCTTT.

This clone was observed a handful of times. The chain links TRBV10-3 to TRBJ1-5; 8 bases map to TRBD1. Germline CDR1 ENHRY, CDR2 SYGVKD. The CDR3 is made up of 14 amino acids. The junction had 2 bases not matched to a gene; V was cut back by 5 bases and J by 2 bases. In nucleotides, the CDR3 is TGTGCCATCAGTCCGGGACAGGGCAATCAGCCCCAGCATTTT. This sequence encodes CAISPGQGNQPQHF.